A selection of T cell receptor beta chains follows, all from one sample in a study of a mutant IDH1 vaccine in newly diagnosed glioma. These TCRs' antigens remain unknown. Only in-frame clones appear in the TCRdb table, and some are missing; sequencing was by immunoSEQ multiplex PCR. The sample records 45,000 to 65,000 clones, roughly 61% being singletons. The sample in question was peripheral blood mononuclear cells (PBMCs), obtained from a glioma patient whose treatment included an IDH1 peptide vaccine. Every receptor here comes from a man between 40 and 49 years old with glioma. Some clones in this sample may be carry-over from other donors' samples. The CDR3 runs from the conserved cysteine through the conserved F or W. The order of the fields is J gene, clone size, V gene, D gene, CDR3 DNA, CDR3 protein. The D gene is left open where the match is weak. For some rows the clone size is stated as once, few or many, or as a class when expanded; others skip it.

TRBJ2-3 . TRBV29-1 TRBD1 TGCAGCGGGTGGACAGGGAGCACAGATACGCAGTATTTT CSGWTGSTDTQYF
TRBJ2-7 few TRBV11-2 . TGTGCCAGCAGCAGGGACCGACCCTACGAGCAGTACTTC CASSRDRPYEQYF
TRBJ2-5 . TRBV14 . TGTGCCAGCAGTGCAGGGGACGTTTCTAGTGAGACCCAGTACTTC CASSAGDVSSETQYF
TRBJ2-6 . TRBV29-1 . TGCAGCGTTGAGCCGTTTTCTGGGGCCAACGTCCTGACTTTC CSVEPFSGANVLTF
TRBJ1-4 . TRBV7-9 . TGTGCCAGCAGCCGAGGGGGATTGCTGTTTTTT CASSRGGLLFF
TRBJ1-3 . TRBV2 . TGTGCCAGCAGTAAGACAGGAGGAAACACCATATATTTT CASSKTGGNTIYF
TRBJ1-1 few TRBV5-4 . TGTGCCAGCAGCGCCCTAGGGCAGGGGCCTACTAACACTGAAGCTTTCTTT CASSALGQGPTNTEAFF
TRBJ1-3 . TRBV6-6 . TGTGCCAGCAGCCCAAGGGGTACTGGAAACACCATATATTTT CASSPRGTGNTIYF
TRBJ2-1 . TRBV11-1 TRBD2 TGTGCCAGCAGCTTGCTCCCACTAGCGGGGGCGAAGGAGCAGTTCTTC CASSLLPLAGAKEQFF
TRBJ2-3 once TRBV7-9 . TGTGCCAGCAGCTTAGTGGGCAACACAGATACGCAGTATTTT CASSLVGNTDTQYF
TRBJ2-1 . TRBV5-1 TRBD1 TGCGCCAGCAGCTTCCAGGGGGAGTACAATGAGCAGTTCTTC CASSFQGEYNEQFF
TRBJ2-7 . TRBV27 . TGTGCCAGCTCCTCGGGGGATTCCTACGAGCAGTACTTC CASSSGDSYEQYF
TRBJ2-2 few TRBV9 TRBD2 TGTGCCAGCAGCCCCCGGGGGGGCGGGAACACCGGGGAGCTGTTTTTT CASSPRGGGNTGELFF
TRBJ1-1 few TRBV13 . TGTGCCAGCCAGGTTGGAGGTACGAACACTGAAGCTTTCTTT CASQVGGTNTEAFF
TRBJ1-1 . TRBV6-1 . TGTGCCAGCGCATTCAGAATGAACACTGAAGCTTTCTTT CASAFRMNTEAFF
TRBJ2-3 few TRBV5-1 TRBD2 TGCGCCAGCAGCTTGGATAGCGGGGGGGCATCAGATACGCAGTATTTT CASSLDSGGASDTQYF
TRBJ1-6 once TRBV4-1 . TGCGCCAGCAGCCAACCCAGTTCACCCCTCCACTTT CASSQPSSPLHF
TRBJ2-1 . TRBV5-1 TRBD2 TGCGCCAGCAGCATAGCGGGGGCCAGTTACGATGAGCAGTTCTTC CASSIAGASYDEQFF
TRBJ2-3 few TRBV4-1 . TGCGCCAGCAGCCTCACCCGGGGGACAGATACGCAGTATTTT CASSLTRGTDTQYF
TRBJ1-1 . TRBV25-1 . TGTGCCAGCAGTGAATGCATCGGGGGCGACGTCTGGAACACTGAAGCTTTCTTT CASSECIGGDVWNTEAFF
TRBJ2-6 . TRBV15 . TGTGCCACCAGCAGAGCGACCAAGAGCTCTGGGGCCAACGTCCTGACTTTC CATSRATKSSGANVLTF
TRBJ2-2 . TRBV19 TRBD1 TGTGCCAGTAGTAGAGGACAGGGGTTCTCCGGGGAGCTGTTTTTT CASSRGQGFSGELFF
TRBJ2-5 . TRBV5-1 . TGCGCCAGCAGCTTGCCCCGGGTTCGGGAGACCCAGTACTTC CASSLPRVRETQYF
TRBJ2-7 . TRBV19 . TGTGCCAGTAGTATCGGGGCGGCGCGTGCCTACGAGCAGTACTTC CASSIGAARAYEQYF
TRBJ2-1 . TRBV29-1 . TGCAGCGTTGCTGCAGGACCCAATGAGCAGTTCTTC CSVAAGPNEQFF
TRBJ2-1 . TRBV6-1 . TGTGCCAGCAGTGAAGGGGGCGGGATCTACAATGAGCAGTTCTTC CASSEGGGIYNEQFF
TRBJ1-6 once TRBV9 . TGTGCCAGCAGCGACGGGGGATCACCCCTCCACTTT CASSDGGSPLHF
TRBJ1-5 . TRBV10-3 . TGTGCCATCAGTGCGTTGGCAGCCAATCAGCCCCAGCATTTT CAISALAANQPQHF
TRBJ1-5 few TRBV19 . TGTGCCAGTAGTAAGGATCCCCGGGCAGGGTATAGCAATCAGCCCCAGCATTTT CASSKDPRAGYSNQPQHF
TRBJ1-2 few TRBV7-9 . TGTGCCAGCAGCTTAGTAAACTATGGCTACACCTTC CASSLVNYGYTF
TRBJ1-2 . TRBV29-1 TRBD1 TGCAGCGTCTCGACAGGGGACCTCTATGGCTACACCTTC CSVSTGDLYGYTF
TRBJ1-1 . TRBV14 . TGTGCCAGCAGCCAAGATCTTGGGGAGGCCCACACTGAAGCTTTCTTT CASSQDLGEAHTEAFF
TRBJ2-2 . TRBV30 . TGTGCCTGGAGCGCGCTGGCCGGGAGTGACACCGGGGAGCTGTTTTTT CAWSALAGSDTGELFF
TRBJ1-4 . TRBV7-9 . TGTGCCAGCAGCGAACAGGGATTAGATGAAAAACTGTTTTTT CASSEQGLDEKLFF
TRBJ2-7 . TRBV9 . TGTGCCAGCAGCGAGGGAGGGGGCGACTACGAGCAGTACTTC CASSEGGGDYEQYF
TRBJ1-2 few TRBV27 TRBD1 TGTGCCAGCAGTCTGGGGACAGGGGGCTATGGCTACACCTTC CASSLGTGGYGYTF
TRBJ1-2 . TRBV30 TRBD1 TGTGCCTGGACGGTTGGGACAGTCCGCTACACCTTC CAWTVGTVRYTF
TRBJ2-2 . TRBV9 . TGTGCCAGCAGCGTAGGTGCCGGGGGCAACGGGGAGCTGTTTTTT CASSVGAGGNGELFF
TRBJ1-5 . TRBV19 TRBD1 TGTGCCAGTACCCAGCGTGGGACAGTCTATAATAGCAATCAGCCCCAGCATTTT CASTQRGTVYNSNQPQHF
TRBJ2-5 few TRBV10-1 . TGCGCCAGCAGTGGGGAAGGAGCGGCCCAAGAGACCCAGTACTTC CASSGEGAAQETQYF
TRBJ2-2 . TRBV6-6 TRBD1 TGTGCCAGCAGTTACTCCGACAGGGTGGCCGGGGAGCTGTTTTTT CASSYSDRVAGELFF
TRBJ2-5 . TRBV5-1 TRBD1 TGCGCCAGCAGCCAAGGCACGGACAGGGGGACCCAGTACTTC CASSQGTDRGTQYF
TRBJ1-4 . TRBV5-1 . TGCGCCAGCAGCTTGCTTGGGACACCTAATGAAAAACTGTTTTTT CASSLLGTPNEKLFF
TRBJ1-5 few TRBV6-1 . TGTGCCAGCAGTGATAGGGGCAACGGCAATCAGCCCCAGCATTTT CASSDRGNGNQPQHF
TRBJ2-1 . TRBV5-8 . TGTGCCAGCAGCAAGGGACCACAACGCTCCTACAATGAGCAGTTCTTC CASSKGPQRSYNEQFF
TRBJ2-2 . TRBV12-5 . TGTGCTAGTGGTTTACCCCCAAACAGGGGGGAGCTGTTTTTT CASGLPPNRGELFF
TRBJ2-3 . TRBV30 . TGTGCCTGGAAACAGGGTATGGGCACAGATACGCAGTATTTT CAWKQGMGTDTQYF
TRBJ2-1 few TRBV6-6 TRBD2 TGTGCCAGCAGTTACCGGACTAGCGGGGGAGGCAATGAGCAGTTCTTC CASSYRTSGGGNEQFF